The 3 T cell receptor beta chains below were found in one sample sequenced in a study of regulatory T cells in long-lasting Graves disease. As for time point: persistent/refractory GD, antithyroid drugs over 5 years with positive TRAb. The authors made the TCR library using RNA they extracted from PBMCs. Assembly of TCR beta libraries relied on iRepertoire HTBI primers together with Arm-PCR of CDR3 regions. MiXCR, run by TCRdb on the multiplex PCR reads, gives a single entry per CDR3 protein. The sample comprises 400,000 to 450,000 distinct CDR3 sequences, around 20% of which are singletons, and roughly 26% rests with the top ten. Specimen: peripheral blood mononuclear cells (PBMCs), collected when the disease was refractory, from a patient treated with antithyroid drugs. The receptors derive from a female donor with Graves disease.

This clonotype was recorded many times. The V call is TRBV12-3 or TRBV12-4, the J call TRBJ2-2; possible D gene TRBD2, 6 bases. This CDR3 has 15 amino acids. V was clipped by 7 bases and J by 5 bases, with 17 bases between them. The CDR3 DNA follows: TGTGCCAGCACAGTTTCGACCGGAGGGACCGGGGAGCTGTTTTTT. This encodes CASTVSTGGTGELFF.

The V call is TRBV28, the J call TRBJ2-2; D is tentatively TRBD1 or TRBD2 (5 bases each). V was shortened by 11 bases and J by 4 bases, with 11 bases between the two germline ends. Germline V gene data show CDR1 as MDHEN and CDR2 as SYDVKM. This CDR3 region has 12 residues. Written as DNA, the CDR3 is TGTGCCTCGGCAGGGACCACCGGGGAGCTGTTTTTT. Its protein is CASAGTTGELFF.

Only a few counts were recorded for this clonotype. The V gene is TRBV18, the J gene TRBJ1-1; TRBD1 might be the D (6 bases). The V gene's germline CDR1 is KGHSH and CDR2 LQKENI. The CDR3 runs 15 residues. Trimming took off 6 bases at V and 4 bases at J, with 18 bases between the two ends. The DNA of the CDR3 is TGTGCCAGCTCCTCAGGGAGGGCAGGGGTCACTGAAGCTTTCTTT. Protein: CASSSGRAGVTEAFF.